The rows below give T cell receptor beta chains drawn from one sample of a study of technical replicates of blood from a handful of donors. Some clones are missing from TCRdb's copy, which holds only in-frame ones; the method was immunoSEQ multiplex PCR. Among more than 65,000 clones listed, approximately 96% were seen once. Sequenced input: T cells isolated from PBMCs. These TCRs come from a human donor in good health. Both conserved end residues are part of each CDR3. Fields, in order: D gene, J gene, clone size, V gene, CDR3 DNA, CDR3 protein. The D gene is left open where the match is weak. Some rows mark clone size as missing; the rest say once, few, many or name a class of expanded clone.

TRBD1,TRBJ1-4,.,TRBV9,TGTGCCAGCAGCGAGGCAGGGGGCAATGAAAAACTGTTTTTT,CASSEAGGNEKLFF
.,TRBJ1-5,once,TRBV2,TGTGCCAGCAATGGCGAGGGAGGCGATCAGCCCCAGCATTTT,CASNGEGGDQPQHF
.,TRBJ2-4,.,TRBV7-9,TGTGCCAGCAGCCCCCGGACTGATTTAGCCAAAAACATTCAGTACTTC,CASSPRTDLAKNIQYF
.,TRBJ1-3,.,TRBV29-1,TGCAGCGTTGAAGAACACTACTCTGGAAACACCATATATTTT,CSVEEHYSGNTIYF
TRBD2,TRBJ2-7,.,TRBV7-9,TGTGCCAGCAGCCCCCGGACTAGCGGATCTTACGAGCAGTACTTC,CASSPRTSGSYEQYF
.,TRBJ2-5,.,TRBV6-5,TGTGCCAGCAGCGACGGGTCGACCCAGTACTTC,CASSDGSTQYF
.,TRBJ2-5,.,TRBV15,TGTGCCACCAGCAGAACCCCTGGCAAGAGGGCAGAGACCCAGTACTTC,CATSRTPGKRAETQYF
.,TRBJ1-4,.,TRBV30,TGTGCCTGGAGTGTTGTCGGGGGAGAAAAACTGTTTTTT,CAWSVVGGEKLFF
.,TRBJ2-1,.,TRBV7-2,TGTGCCAGCAGCTTCTGGGCTTACACTGAGCAGTTCTTC,CASSFWAYTEQFF
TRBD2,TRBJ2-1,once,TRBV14,TGTGCCAGCAGCGGGAGGGCCTATGATGGAAATGAGCAGTTCTTC,CASSGRAYDGNEQFF
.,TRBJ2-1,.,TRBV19,TGTGCCAGTAGTATACCGCGAGCCAAAACCCGGTATGAGCAGTTCTTC,CASSIPRAKTRYEQFF
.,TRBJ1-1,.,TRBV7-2,TGTGCCAGCAGCTTATTAGGGGTTGGCACTGAAGCTTTCTTT,CASSLLGVGTEAFF
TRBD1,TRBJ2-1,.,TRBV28,TGTGCCAGCAGTCCTTTCGGACAGGGGTATGGTAATGAGCAGTTCTTC,CASSPFGQGYGNEQFF
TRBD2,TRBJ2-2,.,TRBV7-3,TGTGCCAGCAGCCATACCTCGACTAGCGGGATAGCCGGGGAGCTGTTTTTT,CASSHTSTSGIAGELFF
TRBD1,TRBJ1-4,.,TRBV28,TGTGCCAGCAGTTTATTGGGACAGGGGGCGAGGGAAAAACTGTTTTTT,CASSLLGQGAREKLFF
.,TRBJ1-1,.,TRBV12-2,TGTGCAAGTCGCTTAGTAGGCGAGGCTAAGAACACTGAAGCTTTCTTT,CASRLVGEAKNTEAFF
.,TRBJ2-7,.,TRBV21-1,TGTGCCAGCAGCAAAAGGGTTCTTGCGGGATGGGACGAGCAGTACTTC,CASSKRVLAGWDEQYF
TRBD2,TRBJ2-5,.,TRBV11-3,TGTGCCAGCAGGGGGGGGATCGGGGAGACCCAGTACTTC,CASRGGIGETQYF
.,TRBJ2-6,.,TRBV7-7,TGTGCCAGCAGCTCTGGTAGACAAAGTCGGGCCAACGTCCTGACTTTC,CASSSGRQSRANVLTF
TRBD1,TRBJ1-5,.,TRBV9,TGTGCCAGCAGCGCCGGACAGGGGTATCAGCCCCAGCATTTT,CASSAGQGYQPQHF
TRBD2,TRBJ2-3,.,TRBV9,TGTGCCAGCAGCGTAGCAGCGGGATATGGCACAGATACGCAGTATTTT,CASSVAAGYGTDTQYF
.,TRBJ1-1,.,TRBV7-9,TGTGCCAGCAGCTTAGGGCCCACTGAAGCTTTCTTT,CASSLGPTEAFF
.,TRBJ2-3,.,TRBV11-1,TGTGCCAGCAGCCCAACAGGGCCGGGTACGCAGTATTTT,CASSPTGPGTQYF
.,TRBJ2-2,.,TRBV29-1,TGCAGCGTTTCCACTAGCCTTCTTTCGGGGGAGCTGTTTTTT,CSVSTSLLSGELFF
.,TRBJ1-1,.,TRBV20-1,TGCAGTGCCACTAGGGGGATGGGAGCTTTCTTT,CSATRGMGAFF
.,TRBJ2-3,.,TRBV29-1,TGCAGCGTTGAAGAGGGAGGTACAGATACGCAGTATTTT,CSVEEGGTDTQYF
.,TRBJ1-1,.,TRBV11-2,TGTGCCAGCAGCTTAGATCTAGGGGCGGAAGCTTTCTTT,CASSLDLGAEAFF
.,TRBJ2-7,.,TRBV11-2,TGTGCCAGCAGCTTACAGGGGTCCTACGAGCAGTACTTC,CASSLQGSYEQYF
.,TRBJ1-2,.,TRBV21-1,TGTGCCAGCAGCAAAAAAGGCTACAGGGAGTGGTATGGCTACACCTTC,CASSKKGYREWYGYTF
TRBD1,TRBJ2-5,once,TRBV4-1,TGCGCCAGCAGCCAAGACCCCTGGACAGGGTGGGAGACCCAGTACTTC,CASSQDPWTGWETQYF
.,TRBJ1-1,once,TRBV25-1,TGTGCCAGCAGTCGGACAGCTAACACTGAAGCTTTCTTT,CASSRTANTEAFF
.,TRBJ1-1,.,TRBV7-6,TGTGCCAGCAGCTTAAGGGGTGGAACTGAAGCTTTCTTT,CASSLRGGTEAFF
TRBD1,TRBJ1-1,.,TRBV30,TGTGCCTGGAGCCCTACAGGGGGGATCGAAGCTTTCTTT,CAWSPTGGIEAFF
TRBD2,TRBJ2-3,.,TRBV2,TGTGCCAGCAACCTAGCGGGAGCAGATACGCAGTATTTT,CASNLAGADTQYF
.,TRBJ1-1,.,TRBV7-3,TGTGCCAGCACCTACACTGAAGCTTTCTTT,CASTYTEAFF
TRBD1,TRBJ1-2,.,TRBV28,TGTGCCAGCAGTCCGTGGACAGGGGTGAACTATGGCTACACCTTC,CASSPWTGVNYGYTF
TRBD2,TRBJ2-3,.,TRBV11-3,TGTGCCAGCAGCTTAAGCCAACTAGCGGGAGCTACAGATACGCAGTATTTT,CASSLSQLAGATDTQYF
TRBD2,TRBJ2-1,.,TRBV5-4,TGTGCCAGCAGACTAGCGGGAGCCTCCTACAATGAGCAGTTCTTC,CASRLAGASYNEQFF
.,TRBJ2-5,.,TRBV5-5,TGTGCCAGCAGCAAAAGAAATCAGGAGACCCAGTACTTC,CASSKRNQETQYF
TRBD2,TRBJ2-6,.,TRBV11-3,TGTGCCAGCAGCCTTCATCCCAGAGGGGACTACGGGGCCAACGTCCTGACTTTC,CASSLHPRGDYGANVLTF
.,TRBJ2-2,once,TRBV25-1,TGTGCCAGCTTGAACAGCGGTAACACCGGGGAGCTGTTTTTT,CASLNSGNTGELFF
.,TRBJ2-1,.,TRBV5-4,TGTGCCAGCAGCTCTGTCCATGAGCAGTTCTTC,CASSSVHEQFF
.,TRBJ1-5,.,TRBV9,TGTGCCAGCAGCCTTAAGCCTAATCAGCCCCAGCATTTT,CASSLKPNQPQHF
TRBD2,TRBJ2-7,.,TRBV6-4,TGTGCCAGCAGTGGGCACCGGGGGGGGGAGCAGTACTTC,CASSGHRGGEQYF
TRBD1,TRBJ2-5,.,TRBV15,TGTGCCACCAGCAGAGCGGGACAGCAAGAGACCCAGTACTTC,CATSRAGQQETQYF
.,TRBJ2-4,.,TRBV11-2,TGTGCCAGCAACAAGGGGGATGAGGCCAAAAACATTCAGTACTTC,CASNKGDEAKNIQYF
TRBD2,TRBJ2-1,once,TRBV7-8,TGTGCCAGCAGTCTTGGACTAGCGGGCACGAACAATGAGCAGTTCTTC,CASSLGLAGTNNEQFF
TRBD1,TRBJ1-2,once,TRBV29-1,TGCAGCGTTGTCGAGGGGGCATACGGCTACACCTTC,CSVVEGAYGYTF
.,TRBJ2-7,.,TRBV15,TGTGCCACCAGCGGCAGGGGAAGGTACGGAGAGCAGTACTTC,CATSGRGRYGEQYF
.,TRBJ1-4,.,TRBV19,TGTGCCAGTAGGGGAGCCGGGACACCTGAAAAACTGTTTTTT,CASRGAGTPEKLFF
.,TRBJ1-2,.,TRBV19,TGTGCCAGTATCGAGACCCCAGGTGGCGAAGTTGGTTATGGCTACACCTTC,CASIETPGGEVGYGYTF
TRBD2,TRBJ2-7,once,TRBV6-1,TGTGCCAGCAGTGGTATAGCGGGAGGGATCTACGAGCAGTACTTC,CASSGIAGGIYEQYF
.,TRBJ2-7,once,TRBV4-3,TGCGCCAGCAGCCAAGAGCTAGGTAACCACGAGCAGTACTTC,CASSQELGNHEQYF
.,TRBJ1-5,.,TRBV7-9,TGTGCCAGCAGCTATGAGGGACAGCCCCAGCATTTT,CASSYEGQPQHF
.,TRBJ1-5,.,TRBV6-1,TGTGCCAGCAGTATACGGAGCAATCAGCCCCAGCATTTT,CASSIRSNQPQHF
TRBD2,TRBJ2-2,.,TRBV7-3,TGTGCCAGCAGGGAGGGACTAGCGGGGACCGGGGAGCTGTTTTTT,CASREGLAGTGELFF
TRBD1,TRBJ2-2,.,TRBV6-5,TGTGCCAGCAGTTACTCGCAGGGGGCTAACACCGGGGAGCTGTTTTTT,CASSYSQGANTGELFF
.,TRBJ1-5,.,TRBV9,TGTGCCAGCAGGCAGGGAAATCAGCCCCAGCATTTT,CASRQGNQPQHF
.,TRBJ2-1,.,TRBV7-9,TGTGCCAGCAGCTTCACGGGAGCTTACAATGAGCAGTTCTTC,CASSFTGAYNEQFF